This T cell receptor (beta chain) was captured by sequencing in a study of cytomegalovirus exposure and HLA in healthy donors. Germline CDR1 and CDR2: MNHNS and SASEGT. Trimming cost V 2 bases and J 0 bases, with 11 bases left between them. The CDR3 has 16 amino acids. The primer mix had 60 Vbeta and 13 Jbeta primers. Repertoires were generated with immunoSEQ multiplex PCR, while TCRdb's copy carries only in-frame clones and drops some. This sample's clone table lists about 88,000 clones. The chain has TRBV6-1 and TRBJ1-5; no clear D. This receptor was taken from a girl aged 10-17 years in good health and CMV-seropositive. The sample taken for sequencing was PBMCs. The CDR3 is CASSEIGGFSNQPQHF. The CDR3 bases are TGTGCCAGCAGTGAAATCGGCGGGTTTAGCAATCAGCCCCAGCATTTT.